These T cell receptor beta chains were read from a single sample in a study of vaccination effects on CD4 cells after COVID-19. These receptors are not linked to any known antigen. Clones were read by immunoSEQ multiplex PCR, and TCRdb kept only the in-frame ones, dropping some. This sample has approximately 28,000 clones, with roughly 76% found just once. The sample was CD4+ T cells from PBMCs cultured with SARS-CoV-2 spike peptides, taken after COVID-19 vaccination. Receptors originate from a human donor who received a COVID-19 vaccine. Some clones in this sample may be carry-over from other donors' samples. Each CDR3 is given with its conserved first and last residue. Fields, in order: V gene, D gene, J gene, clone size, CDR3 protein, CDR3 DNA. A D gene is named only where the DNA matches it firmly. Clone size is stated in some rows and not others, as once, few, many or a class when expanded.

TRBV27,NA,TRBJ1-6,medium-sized,CASKRTDNSPLHF,TGTGCCAGCAAGAGGACAGATAATTCACCCCTCCACTTT
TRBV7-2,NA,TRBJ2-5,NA,CASSLGGRGETQYF,TGTGCCAGCAGCTTAGGTGGGCGAGGAGAGACCCAGTACTTC
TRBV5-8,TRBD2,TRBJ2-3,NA,CASPRAPAGGPPSTDTQYF,TGTGCCAGCCCCAGGGCCCCAGCGGGGGGGCCTCCGAGCACAGATACGCAGTATTTT
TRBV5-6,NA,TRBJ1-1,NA,CASSLGGGLRNTEAFF,TGTGCCAGCAGCTTGGGGGGAGGGCTTCGGAACACTGAAGCTTTCTTT
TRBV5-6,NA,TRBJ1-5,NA,CASSSEGNQPQHF,TGTGCCAGCAGCTCCGAAGGGAATCAGCCCCAGCATTTT
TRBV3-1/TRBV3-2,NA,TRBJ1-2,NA,CASSPWGEMVYTF,TGTGCCAGCAGCCCCTGGGGGGAGATGGTCTACACCTTC
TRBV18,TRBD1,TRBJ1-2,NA,CASSPRGQLYGYTF,TGTGCCAGCTCACCAAGGGGACAGCTCTATGGCTACACCTTC
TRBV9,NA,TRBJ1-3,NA,CASSGNSGNTIYF,TGTGCCAGCAGCGGGAACAGCGGAAACACCATATATTTT
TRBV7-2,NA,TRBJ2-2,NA,CASSLRQANTGELFF,TGTGCCAGCAGCTTACGACAGGCGAACACCGGGGAGCTGTTTTTT
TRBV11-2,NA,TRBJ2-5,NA,CASTGGETQYF,TGTGCCAGCACCGGGGGAGAGACCCAGTACTTC
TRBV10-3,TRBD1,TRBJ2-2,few,CAISADRGDTGELFF,TGTGCCATCAGTGCCGACAGGGGCGACACCGGGGAGCTGTTTTTT
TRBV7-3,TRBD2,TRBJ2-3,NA,CASSLKPSGGGSDTQYF,TGTGCCAGCAGCTTAAAGCCCAGCGGGGGGGGGTCAGATACGCAGTATTTT
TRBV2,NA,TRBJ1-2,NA,CASSESGSVYTF,TGTGCCAGCAGTGAATCAGGTTCTGTCTACACCTTC
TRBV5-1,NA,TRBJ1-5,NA,CASRQGPRQPQHF,TGCGCCAGCAGACAGGGCCCCAGGCAGCCCCAGCATTTT
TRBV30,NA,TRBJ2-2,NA,CAWCPRSYPPGLFF,TGTGCCTGGTGTCCCCGGTCATACCCACCCGGTCTGTTTTTT
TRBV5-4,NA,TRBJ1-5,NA,CASSLGVNSNQPQHF,TGTGCCAGCAGCTTGGGAGTTAATAGCAATCAGCCCCAGCATTTT
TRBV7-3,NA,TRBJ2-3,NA,CASSLRGLTDTQYF,TGTGCCAGCAGCTTAAGGGGGCTTACAGATACGCAGTATTTT
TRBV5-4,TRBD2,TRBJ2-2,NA,CASSLSGGKYTGELFF,TGTGCCAGCAGCTTATCGGGGGGGAAGTACACCGGGGAGCTGTTTTTT
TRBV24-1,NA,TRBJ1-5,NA,CATSDSRGVRQPQHF,TGTGCCACCAGTGATTCTAGGGGGGTAAGACAGCCCCAGCATTTT
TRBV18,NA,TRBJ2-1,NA,CASSPQTDNEQFF,TGTGCCAGCTCACCCCAGACGGACAATGAGCAGTTCTTC
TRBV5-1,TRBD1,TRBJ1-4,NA,CASSTRGSGNEKLFF,TGCGCCAGCAGCACCAGGGGGTCGGGTAATGAAAAACTGTTTTTT
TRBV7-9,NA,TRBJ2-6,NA,CASSLKGRGVSGANVLTF,TGTGCCAGCAGCTTAAAGGGCAGGGGCGTCTCTGGGGCCAACGTCCTGACTTTC
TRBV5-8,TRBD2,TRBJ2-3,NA,CASPWLAGGPSTDTQYF,TGTGCCAGCCCTTGGCTAGCGGGGGGACCTAGCACAGATACGCAGTATTTT
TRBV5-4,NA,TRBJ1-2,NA,CASSSLTRSGYTF,TGTGCCAGCAGCTCCCTCACTCGGAGCGGCTACACCTTC
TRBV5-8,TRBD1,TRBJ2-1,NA,CASSRGGQGIRHEQFF,TGTGCCAGCAGCCGGGGTGGACAGGGGATCAGGCATGAGCAGTTCTTC
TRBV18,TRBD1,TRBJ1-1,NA,CASSRVTGGTEAFF,TGTGCCAGCTCTCGAGTTACAGGGGGCACTGAAGCTTTCTTT
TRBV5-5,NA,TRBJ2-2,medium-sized,CASSLGHRLTGELFF,TGTGCCAGCAGCTTGGGGCACAGGCTCACCGGGGAGCTGTTTTTT
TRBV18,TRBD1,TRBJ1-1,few,CASSHGQGANTEAFF,TGTGCCAGCTCACACGGACAGGGAGCGAACACTGAAGCTTTCTTT
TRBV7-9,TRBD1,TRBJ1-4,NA,CASSLGQGNEKLFF,TGTGCCAGCAGCTTAGGACAGGGAAATGAAAAACTGTTTTTT
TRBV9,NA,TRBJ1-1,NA,CASSVGGVGNTEAFF,TGTGCCAGCAGCGTGGGTGGGGTTGGTAACACTGAAGCTTTCTTT
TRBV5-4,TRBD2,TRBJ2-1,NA,CASTTGTRNFRQFF,TGTGCCAGCACCACCGGGACTAGGAACTTTCGACAGTTCTTC
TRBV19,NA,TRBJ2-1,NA,CASSPVGRASYNEQFF,TGTGCCAGTAGCCCGGTCGGCAGGGCTTCGTACAATGAGCAGTTCTTC
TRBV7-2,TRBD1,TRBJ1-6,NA,CASSGQGNSPLHF,TGTGCCAGCAGCGGACAGGGTAATTCACCCCTCCACTTT
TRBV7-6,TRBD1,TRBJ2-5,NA,CASSYPGGQETQYF,TGTGCCAGCAGCTACCCAGGGGGCCAAGAGACCCAGTACTTC
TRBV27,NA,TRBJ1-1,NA,CASLRLEGGTEAFF,TGTGCCAGCCTCAGGTTAGAGGGTGGCACTGAAGCTTTCTTT
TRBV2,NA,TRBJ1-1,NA,CASTSWGDTEAFF,TGTGCCAGCACATCTTGGGGGGACACTGAAGCTTTCTTT
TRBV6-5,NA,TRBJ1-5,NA,CAAGRHQPQHF,TGTGCCGCAGGACGGCACCAGCCCCAGCATTTT
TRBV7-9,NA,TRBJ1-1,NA,CASSLQGPLEAFF,TGTGCCAGCAGCTTACAGGGACCTCTTGAAGCTTTCTTT
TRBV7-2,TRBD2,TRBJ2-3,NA,CASSPRLAGFTDTQYF,TGTGCCAGCAGCCCCCGATTAGCGGGGTTCACAGATACGCAGTATTTT
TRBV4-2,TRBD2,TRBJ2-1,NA,CASSQGLATEQFF,TGTGCCAGCAGCCAAGGACTAGCCACTGAGCAGTTCTTC